The clone carrying this T cell receptor (beta chain) has only a few counts. The target antigen is unknown. Expressed TCRB transcripts got sequenced, as all isolated RNA was reverse transcribed. Sequenced by immunoSEQ multiplex PCR; TCRdb stores in-frame clones only, minus some. The profile shows under 450,000 clones, roughly 15% of them singletons. Trimming left V 10 bases short and J 5 bases short, with 18 bases between. The germline CDR1 and CDR2 sequences are SNHLY and FYNNEI. The CDR3 is made up of 15 amino acids. Based on CD45RO/CCR7/CD25/CD127/CD95/CD27, CD4+ regulatory, stem cell-like memory, naive and central memory cells were sorted. This entry is derived from a study of beta chain features in type 1 diabetes. Study-wide background: Sorted cells from all samples, numbering 107,917,701, were examined. Study-wide results and limits: Patients' naive, central memory and Treg TCRB repertoires seemed closer to one another than those of healthy donors.

The TCR comes from a woman aged 18-30 years in good health. The rearrangement joins TRBV2 to TRBJ2-6; D might be TRBD2 (6 bases). The specimen sequenced was naive CD4+ T cells from blood. The CDR3: CATLEGGRWANVLTF. The CDR3 bases are TGTGCCACCCTCGAGGGAGGTCGTTGGGCCAACGTCCTGACTTTC. The full variable domain, its missing parts supplied by reference TRBV2 and TRBJ2-6, is EPEVTQTPSHQVTQMGQEVILRCVPISNHLYFYWYRQILGQKVEFLVSFYNNEISEKSEIFDDQFSVERPDGSNFTLKIRSTKLEDSAMYFCATLEGGRWANVLTFGAGSRLTVL.